These 4 T cell receptor beta chains were sequenced from one sample in a study of breast tumors, draining lymph nodes, adjacent tissues. TCRdb processed the multiplex PCR reads anew with MiXCR; each CDR3 protein has one entry. The sample carries about 120,000 distinct CDR3 sequences, just under 20% recorded once. The lymph nodes were axillary draining lymph nodes from breast cancer patients. What was sequenced was axillary lymph node tissue. Receptors were obtained from a female donor with breast cancer. Some clones in this sample may be carry-over from other donors' samples.

This clonotype was counted between two and nine times. Being one base from a much bigger clone, this may be a read error. The J gene is TRBJ2-7, the V gene TRBV7-3, with D possibly TRBD2 on 5 matching bases. Germline values: CDR1 SGHTA, CDR2 FQGTGA. The CDR3 runs to 15 residues. CDR3 sequence reads: CASSLLHGNSYERYF. CDR3 in DNA: TGTGCCAGCAGCTTACTTCACGGGAACTCCTACGAGCGGTACTTC.

Many counts were recorded for this clonotype. This chain uses TRBV6-6 with TRBJ2-1; no reliable D call. With 2 bases removed from V and 5 bases from J, the gap between germline ends came to 7 bases. This CDR3 region has 13 residues. Germline V CDR1 and CDR2: MNHNY, SVGAGI (reference sequence). In DNA form, the CDR3 reads TGTGCCAGCAGTTACCGGACGGACAATGAGCAGTTCTTC. It is translated as CASSYRTDNEQFF.

This clonotype was counted many times. This sequence joins TRBV7-6 and TRBJ1-6; no firm D call. CDR1 and CDR2 (germline): SGHVS, FNYEAQ. The CDR3 length is 13 residues. Trimming stripped 5 bases from V and 5 bases from J, with 7 bases between. For the CDR3, the DNA is TGTGCCAGCAGCACCACGAATAATTCACCCCTCCACTTT. Translation gives CASSTTNNSPLHF.

The sample holds many counts of this clonotype. The V gene is TRBV24-1, the J gene TRBJ2-3; 8 nucleotides agree with TRBD2. The CDR3 runs to 16 residues. Germline CDR1 and CDR2: KGHDR and SFDVKD. The trim removed 4 bases at V and 5 bases at J, leaving 10 bases unmatched. The DNA for the CDR3 is TGTGCCACCAGTGACCCGCTCGGGGGGGGGAAAGATACGCAGTATTTT. This translates into CATSDPLGGGKDTQYF.